The next 4 T cell receptor beta chains were all read from a single sample in a study of T cells in Graves' hyperthyroidism and ophthalmopathy. It was RNA transcripts that yielded the amplified TCR beta CDR3 regions. First-round RT-PCR with HTBI primers amplified the TCR CDR3 region. TCRdb re-analysed the multiplex PCR reads in MiXCR, keeping a single row per CDR3 protein. Of fewer than 650,000 distinct CDR3 sequences detected, about 14% appear once; the ten largest clones hold more than 6%. The sample taken for sequencing was blood. All receptors derive from a woman aged 18-29 years with Graves' ophthalmopathy.

This clonotype was detected many times. V gene TRBV10-3 combines with J gene TRBJ2-7; D possibly corresponds to TRBD2 (6 bases). The CDR3 totals 14 residues. Germline CDR1 reads ENHRY; CDR2 reads SYGVKD. V was pared by 6 bases and J by 2 bases, with 14 bases between. The CDR3 DNA sequence: TGTGCCATCAGCTACAGCGGGCCAGCCTACGAGCAGTACTTC. This codes for CAISYSGPAYEQYF.

This clonotype was picked up many times. Germline and junction disagree at one end, which may indicate a read error. The chain has TRBV5-1 and TRBJ2-7; TRBD2 aligns across 7 bases. The CDR3 spans 14 residues. Germline CDR1 SGHRS, CDR2 YFSETQ. The CDR3 loop is CASNLDGRTYEQYF. The CDR3 DNA is TGCGCCAGCAACTTGGACGGGAGGACCTACGAGCAGTACTTC.

Ten or more counts support this clonotype. This chain uses TRBV7-2 with TRBJ1-6; D may be TRBD1 (5 bases). The CDR3 length is 15 residues. From germline, CDR1 is SGHTA and CDR2 FQGNSA. V shed 5 bases and J shed 9 bases, with 17 bases lying between them. The CDR3 protein is CASSPHGGEGSPLHF. The CDR3 DNA sequence: TGTGCCAGCAGCCCACACGGAGGGGAGGGTTCACCCCTCCACTTT.

This clonotype was counted ten times or more. The chain couples TRBV10-3 to TRBJ2-5; the match to TRBD2 covers 7 bases. The CDR3 extends over 16 amino acids. CDR1 and CDR2 (germline): ENHRY, SYGVKD. Trimming cost V 6 bases and J 0 bases; bases outside gene matches: 10. The CDR3 spells CAISSTSDDYQETQYF. For the CDR3, the DNA is TGTGCCATCAGCTCCACTAGCGACGATTACCAAGAGACCCAGTACTTC.